These T cell receptor beta chains were read from a single sample in a study of blood T cell repertoires in COVID-19. The repertoire was sequenced with immunoSEQ multiplex PCR; TCRdb's copy has only in-frame clones and lacks some. The data contain 80,000 to 100,000 clones, less than 90% of them seen just once; the ten biggest clones take up roughly 20%. Sequencing used peripheral blood. Receptors originate from a woman of 80 years or more with acute or convalescent COVID-19. Each CDR3 is given with its conserved first and last residue. Not every row has a clone size; where given, it reads once, few, many or a size class.

CDR3aa,abundance,j_gene,v_gene,len
CASSFQATEAFF,.,TRBJ1-1,TRBV28,12
CASSVAGARGHNEQFF,.,TRBJ2-1,TRBV9,16
CASSKGGGFDEKLFF,once,TRBJ1-4,TRBV7-2,15
CASSYSIGDKTANYGYTF,once,TRBJ1-2,TRBV6-2/TRBV6-3,18
CASSLRGYEQYF,.,TRBJ2-7,TRBV11-1,12
CASREDGNYEQYF,.,TRBJ2-7,TRBV5-1,13
CASSVGDRDNSPLHF,.,TRBJ1-6,TRBV9,15
CASSRGQKPNLYGYTF,.,TRBJ1-2,TRBV2,16
CATSRGQGSNQPQHF,.,TRBJ1-5,TRBV15,15
CASSLSSGGAHNEQFF,.,TRBJ2-1,TRBV5-1,16
CASSLRDRGLVAKNIQYF,.,TRBJ2-4,TRBV19,18
CASGLAAGNEQYF,.,TRBJ2-7,TRBV12-5,13
CASSYSTRRLQPTDTQYF,once,TRBJ2-3,TRBV6-2/TRBV6-3,18
CASSRDRNEKLFF,.,TRBJ1-4,TRBV13,13
CASSLAGGVHEQYF,.,TRBJ2-7,TRBV3-1/TRBV3-2,14
CACPTGPPGNTIYF,.,TRBJ1-3,TRBV30,14
CASSESQDPYLYGYTF,few,TRBJ1-2,TRBV10-2,16
CASSPGGGGTYNEQFF,.,TRBJ2-1,TRBV2,16
CASSLTGVLDTQYF,.,TRBJ2-3,TRBV7-6,14
CASSHRALYEQYF,.,TRBJ2-7,TRBV2,13
CASSPLGVAYYGYTF,.,TRBJ1-2,TRBV2,15
CASSLGGTDNSPLHF,few,TRBJ1-6,TRBV11-3,15
CAWSPYRDGYGYTF,.,TRBJ1-2,TRBV30,14